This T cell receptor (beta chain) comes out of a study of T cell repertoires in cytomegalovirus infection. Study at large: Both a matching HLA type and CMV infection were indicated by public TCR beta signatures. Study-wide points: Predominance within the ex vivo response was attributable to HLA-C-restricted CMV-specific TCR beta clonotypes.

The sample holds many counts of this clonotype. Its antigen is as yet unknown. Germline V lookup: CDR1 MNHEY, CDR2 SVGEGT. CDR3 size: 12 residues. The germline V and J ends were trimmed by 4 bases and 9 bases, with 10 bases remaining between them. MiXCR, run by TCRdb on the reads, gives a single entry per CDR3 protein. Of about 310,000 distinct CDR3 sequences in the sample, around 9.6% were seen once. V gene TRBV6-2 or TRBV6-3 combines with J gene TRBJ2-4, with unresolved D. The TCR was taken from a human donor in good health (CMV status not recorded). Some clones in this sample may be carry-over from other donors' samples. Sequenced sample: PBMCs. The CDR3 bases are TGTGCCAGCAGTTTATCTCCGGCCATTCAGTACTTC. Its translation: CASSLSPAIQYF.